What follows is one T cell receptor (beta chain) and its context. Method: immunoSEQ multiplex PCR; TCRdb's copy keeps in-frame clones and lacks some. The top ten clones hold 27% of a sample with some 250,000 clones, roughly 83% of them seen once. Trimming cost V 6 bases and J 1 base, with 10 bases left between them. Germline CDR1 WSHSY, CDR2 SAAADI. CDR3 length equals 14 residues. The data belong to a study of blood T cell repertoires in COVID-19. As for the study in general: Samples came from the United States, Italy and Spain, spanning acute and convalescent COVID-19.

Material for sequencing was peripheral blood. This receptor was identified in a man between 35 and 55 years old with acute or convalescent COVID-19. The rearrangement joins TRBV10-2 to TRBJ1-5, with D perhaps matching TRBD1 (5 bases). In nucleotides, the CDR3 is TGCGCCAGCAGGGCGGACACGAGCAATCAGCCCCAGCATTTT. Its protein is CASRADTSNQPQHF.